In this sample, the clone carrying this T cell receptor (beta chain) turned up many times. This sample was included in a study of regulatory T cells in long-lasting Graves disease. Library construction for TCR beta used iRepertoire HTBI primers and Arm-PCR of CDR3 regions. A single record per CDR3 protein comes from TCRdb applying MiXCR to the multiplex PCR reads. This table holds approximately 400,000 distinct CDR3 sequences, less than 20% found once. Time point: newly diagnosed GD, antithyroid drugs for less than 3 months. PBMC RNA was the source of the TCR library. The germline V gene encodes CDR1 MNHNS and CDR2 SASEGT. The CDR3 sequence is 14 residues long. V was shortened by 7 bases and J by 2 bases, with 14 bases between the two germline ends.

The receptor was isolated from a female donor with Graves disease. J is TRBJ1-2 and V is TRBV6-1, with D possibly TRBD1 on 5 matching bases. The sequences come from peripheral blood mononuclear cells (PBMCs), collected at new diagnosis, from a patient treated with antithyroid drugs. CDR3 in DNA: TGTGCCAGCATTTCAGGGAGCATAAACTATGGCTACACCTTC. Protein: CASISGSINYGYTF.